The 23 T cell receptor beta chains reported below all come from one sample, sequenced in a study of cytomegalovirus exposure and HLA in healthy donors. The primer mix had 60 Vbeta and 13 Jbeta primers. TCRdb's copy holds only in-frame clones and misses some; the assay was immunoSEQ multiplex PCR. There are 90,000 to 120,000 clones in the sample; roughly 70% occur only once, and approximately 4.8% lies in the top ten. The sequencing input was PBMCs. These receptors originate from a woman between 18 and 29 years old in good health and CMV-seropositive.

This sequence joins TRBV28 and TRBJ2-2; TRBD2 matches 7 bases. Trimming cost V 3 bases and J 7 bases; bases outside gene matches: 8. This CDR3 is 15 amino acids long. From germline, CDR1 is MDHEN and CDR2 SYDVKM. The CDR3 nucleotides are TGTGCCAGCAGTTTGGCATGGATAGCGGGCGGGGAGCTGTTTTTT. This sequence encodes CASSLAWIAGGELFF.

The genes are TRBV4-1 and TRBJ2-7; TRBD2 matches at 13 bases. CDR1 MGHRA and CDR2 YSYEKL come from the germline V gene. V shed 4 bases, J shed 5 bases, and the junction held 8 bases outside the gene matches. The CDR3 length is 16 residues. In DNA form, the CDR3 reads TGCGCCAGCAGCCGCCCGACTAGCGGGAGGCCAGACGAGCAGTACTTC. Residues: CASSRPTSGRPDEQYF.

The chain uses TRBV30 and TRBJ1-1; no firm D call. The CDR3 is 11 residues long. V was pared by 2 bases and J by 10 bases, with 11 bases between. From germline, CDR1 is GTSNPN and CDR2 SVGIG (reference sequence). Here the CDR3 reads CAWSPPRGAFF. In nucleotides, the CDR3 is TGTGCCTGGAGTCCGCCTAGAGGAGCTTTCTTT.

This clone was found a few times. V is TRBV6-5 and J is TRBJ1-2; the D gene is possibly TRBD1 (6 bases). Deletions cut 0 bases from V and 5 bases from J, with 7 bases between. Germline loops: CDR1 MNHEY, CDR2 SVGAGI. The CDR3 runs to 13 residues. CDR3 nucleotide sequence: TGTGCCAGCAGTTACTCTCAGGGGTATGGCTACACCTTC. It specifies CASSYSQGYGYTF.

V is TRBV29-1 and J is TRBJ2-2, with 7 positions matching TRBD2. The CDR3 is 16 residues long. Trimming at V came to 6 bases and at J to 1 base, leaving 11 bases not matched to a gene. Looked up from germline, CDR1 is SQVTM and CDR2 is ANQGSEA. Here the CDR3 DNA reads TGCAGCGTCCAAGAAGCCCTAGCGGTGAACACCGGGGAGCTGTTTTTT. Translation gives CSVQEALAVNTGELFF.

This chain links TRBV29-1 with TRBJ2-5, with 10 bases aligning to TRBD2. Germline V gives CDR1 SQVTM, CDR2 ANQGSEA. This CDR3 comprises 14 residues. J lost 5 bases, V lost 7 bases, and 10 bases had no gene match. The CDR3 loop reads CSAPPAGGTETQYF. CDR3 DNA sequence: TGCAGCGCCCCCCCAGCGGGAGGGACTGAGACCCAGTACTTC.

The chain uses TRBV28 and TRBJ1-4; 9 positions agree with TRBD1. Germline V gene lookup returns CDR1 MDHEN and CDR2 SYDVKM. Trimming at V came to 5 bases and at J to 7 bases, leaving 8 bases not matched to a gene. The CDR3 has 15 residues. Written as DNA, the CDR3 is TGTGCCAGCAGTCCACAGGGGGCGTGGGTTGAAAAACTGTTTTTT. Residues: CASSPQGAWVEKLFF.

The chain is built from TRBV30 and TRBJ2-7, with 11 bases matching TRBD2. Trimming removed 3 bases from V and 3 bases from J; junction bases left unmatched: 7. The CDR3 spans 15 residues. Germline V CDR1 and CDR2: GTSNPN, SVGIG (reference sequence). The CDR3 DNA reads as TGTGCCTGGAGCGCTACTAGCGGGAGCTTCTACGAGCAGTACTTC. Its protein is CAWSATSGSFYEQYF.

V gene TRBV6-1 combines with J gene TRBJ2-1, with TRBD2 matching 8 bases. The length of the CDR3 is 15 residues. CDR1 is MNHNS, CDR2 SASEGT, per germline. The V segment lost 2 bases and the J segment 3 bases; nucleotides outside the gene matches: 3. For the CDR3, the DNA is TGTGCCAGCAGTGAACACGGGGGGGACTACAATGAGCAGTTCTTC. Protein: CASSEHGGDYNEQFF.

CDR3 DNA: TGTGCCAGCAGCGGCCTAGAACACACCGGGGAGCTGTTTTTT. As protein: CASSGLEHTGELFF. V gene TRBV5-6 combines with J gene TRBJ2-2; D unclear. Trimming shortened V by 4 bases and J by 3 bases, and 10 bases separated the two germline ends. Germline CDR1 is SGHDT and CDR2 is YYEEEE. CDR3 length: 14 residues.

This clone was detected only a few times. The gene calls are TRBV19 and TRBJ2-1; 14 bases fit TRBD2. Germline V gives CDR1 LNHDA, CDR2 SQIVND (reference sequence). The trim removed 4 bases at V and 6 bases at J, leaving 8 bases unmatched. This CDR3 comprises 17 residues. The CDR3 here is CASSTGTSGSKGNEQFF. The CDR3 nucleotides read TGTGCCAGTAGTACAGGGACTAGCGGGAGTAAGGGCAATGAGCAGTTCTTC.

The DNA for the CDR3 is TGTGCCAGCAGCGGGGGTGGACTAGCGGCCTACGAGCAGTACTTC. Its protein product is CASSGGGLAAYEQYF. V gene TRBV5-4 combines with J gene TRBJ2-7; 10 positions agree with TRBD2. Germline loops: CDR1 SGHNT, CDR2 YYREEE (reference sequence). The CDR3 has 15 residues. V shed 4 bases and J 2 bases; nucleotides not matched to a gene: 6.

As concerns this clone: Relative to the germline gene, one junction end is altered; a read error may explain this. The CDR3 is CAGRRAGGRNQPQHF. CDR3 DNA: TGTGCCGGCAGACGAGCAGGGGGCCGCAATCAGCCCCAGCATTTT. The rearrangement links TRBV28 to TRBJ1-5; 8 bases are a match to TRBD1. The germline gives CDR1 MDHEN, CDR2 SYDVKM. The length of the CDR3 is 15 residues.

The CDR3 is CASSQVRTGELFF. CDR3 coding DNA: TGCGCCAGCAGCCAAGTGAGGACCGGGGAGCTGTTTTTT. The chain has TRBV4-3 and TRBJ2-2; unclear D gene. Trimming cost V 1 base and J 5 bases, with 5 bases left between them. CDR3 length: 13 residues. Germline-derived CDR1 and CDR2 are LGHNA and YSLEER.

The V gene is TRBV7-2, the J gene TRBJ1-5; D might be TRBD1 (5 bases). V was cut by 7 bases and J by 4 bases, with 11 bases left in between. This CDR3 spans 13 amino acids. In germline, CDR1 is SGHTA, CDR2 FQGNSA. CDR3 in amino acids: CASTPGQNQPQHF. The CDR3 region has the DNA TGTGCCAGCACCCCAGGGCAGAATCAGCCCCAGCATTTT.

The V and J genes are TRBV5-1 and TRBJ1-5; D may be TRBD1 (6 bases). Germline values: CDR1 SGHRS, CDR2 YFSETQ. This CDR3 has 15 amino acids. Trimming took 5 bases from V and 3 from J, leaving 15 bases between them. This CDR3 reads CASSSTGHLNQPQHF. The CDR3 DNA is TGCGCCAGCAGTTCGACGGGACACCTCAATCAGCCCCAGCATTTT.

The chain couples TRBV28 to TRBJ1-5, with 7 bases that match TRBD1. Losses at the gene ends were 7 bases for V and 2 bases for J; bases not matched to a gene: 5. This CDR3 is 14 amino acids long. Per the germline V gene, CDR1 is MDHEN and CDR2 is SYDVKM. CDR3 residues: CASNPGQGNQPQHF. The CDR3 DNA reads as TGTGCCAGCAACCCAGGACAGGGCAATCAGCCCCAGCATTTT. Together with reference TRBV28 and TRBJ1-5, the CDR3 gives the full variable domain: DVKVTQSSRYLVKRTGEKVFLECVQDMDHENMFWYRQDPGLGLRLIYFSYDVKMKEKGDIPEGYSVSREKKERFSLILESASTNQTSMYLCASNPGQGNQPQHFGDGTRLSIL.

The chain employs TRBV6-5 and TRBJ2-2; D is uncertain. CDR1 is MNHEY, CDR2 SVGAGI, per germline. Deletions cut 0 bases from V and 5 bases from J, with 13 bases between. This CDR3 is built from 16 residues. The CDR3 reads CASSYSLPQTTGELFF. The CDR3 DNA is TGTGCCAGCAGTTACTCGCTTCCCCAGACAACCGGGGAGCTGTTTTTT.

The J gene is TRBJ2-2, the V gene TRBV7-3, with a weak D call TRBD1 (7 bases). Germline values: CDR1 SGHTA, CDR2 FQGTGA. The CDR3 is 17 amino acids. V lost 5 bases and J lost 1, with 17 bases in between. In DNA form, the CDR3 reads TGTGCCAGCAGCATCTCAGGGGGGCTTTTGAACACCGGGGAGCTGTTTTTT. This gives the protein CASSISGGLLNTGELFF.

V is TRBV28 and J is TRBJ2-1; 8 positions agree with TRBD2. CDR3 size: 16 residues. J gave up 2 bases and V 5 bases, and 8 bases lay outside the gene matches. In germline, CDR1 is MDHEN, CDR2 SYDVKM. DNA of the CDR3: TGTGCCAGCAGTAGGGTAGCGGGACTAACCTACAATGAGCAGTTCTTC. Translating gives CASSRVAGLTYNEQFF.

V and J are TRBV20-1 and TRBJ2-2; D possibly corresponds to TRBD2 (5 bases). The germline V gene has CDR1 DFQATT and CDR2 SNEGSKA (reference sequence). CDR3 length: 11 residues. V was pared by 5 bases and J by 7 bases, with 8 bases between. Here the CDR3 DNA reads TGCAGTGCTTGGACTGGCGGGGAGCTGTTTTTT. Encoded protein: CSAWTGGELFF.

The chain recombines TRBV5-1 with TRBJ2-1, with 7 bases lining up with TRBD2. V was pared by 1 base and J by 4 bases, with 5 bases of the junction left unmatched. The CDR3 covers 15 residues. Per the germline V gene, CDR1 is SGHRS and CDR2 is YFSETQ. DNA for the CDR3: TGCGCCAGCAGCTTGTCCAGCGGGATTTACAATGAGCAGTTCTTC. This translates into CASSLSSGIYNEQFF.

This clone was observed a few times. The chain combines TRBV30 with TRBJ1-5, with 7 positions matching TRBD1. This CDR3 has 14 amino acids. CDR1 is GTSNPN and CDR2 is SVGIG in the germline V gene (reference sequence). The V segment lost 5 bases and the J segment 9 bases; nucleotides outside the gene matches: 13. The CDR3 sequence: CAWSEGRGVSPQHF. In DNA form, the CDR3 reads TGTGCCTGGTCAGAAGGCAGGGGGGTTTCGCCCCAGCATTTT.